This T cell receptor beta chain was identified during a study of blood T cell repertoires in COVID-19 (dated by TCRdb to the early 2020s). Regarding the complete study: Samples from collaborators originated in the United States, Italy and Spain and spanned both the acute and convalescent phases of COVID-19. The material from the prospective study consisted of cDNA or gDNA derived from T cells, B-cell-depleted T cells, or PBMCs. The dataset comprised deeply sampled blood TCRbeta repertoires from subjects exposed to, actively infected with, or recovered from COVID-19. The repertoires were released in a freely available public database intended as a resource for research on the immune response to SARS-CoV-2. The samples were drawn from two sources: the first 160 participants of the ongoing ImmuneRACE study, and fewer than 1,500 subjects contributed by 6 global collaborators. The sample metadata nearly always contained a de-identified subject ID, COVID-19 status, age in years and sex. Where HLA class I and class II types were available, the types were taken from metadata supplied by the sample provider, not from assay-based typing.

Regarding this clone: No antigen is known for it. Base qualities are not at hand, and no much larger clone is one base apart.

On the study overall, not on this receptor specifically: Clinical and demographic metadata were provided uncurated, with the amount varying by source and participant.

Each collaborating institution followed its own protocols to collect whole blood in K2EDTA tubes. Collaborator samples were shipped for TCRbeta analysis as frozen whole blood, isolated PBMCs, or DNA extracted from either sample type. TCRbeta CDR3 regions were amplified from genomic DNA by means of the immunoSEQ Assay, a bias-controlled multiplex PCR. In the source study's methods: The number of nucleated cells in each sample was estimated by amplification of reference gene primers within the assay. To quantify the absolute abundance of each unique TCRbeta CDR3 rearrangement, sequence reads were collapsed and filtered. For each sample, productive Simpson clonality was calculated by taking the square root of Simpson's diversity index across productive rearrangements. The source is immuneACCESS, and TCRdb retained only in-frame sequences with V and J called. Part of the clones is not carried over; for the studies checked, unresolved V genes explain less than half of this, and the remainder is unexplained. V and J calls plus clone size are reproduced from that table; the DNA served to infer D and trimming. The sample includes more than 200,000 clones, with roughly four fifths observed a single time. The top ten hold 4% to 5.5% of the sample.

The CDR1 and CDR2 encoded by the germline V gene are SGHAT and FQNNGV. Compared with germline, V lacks 4 bases and J lacks 1 base; bases without a gene match: 14. Spanning cysteine to phenylalanine, the CDR3 consists of 19 amino acids. Only the CDR3 region is kept as DNA, spanning 57 bases read in frame from base 1. Sequenced input: peripheral blood. The clonotype originates from a man aged 50 to 59 with active or convalescent COVID-19. The V gene is TRBV11-2 and the J gene is TRBJ2-1; TRBD2 aligns with 9 central bases. The encoded CDR3 is CASSSLMGRGGLSYNEQFF. In nucleotides, the sequence is TGTGCCAGCAGCTCCCTAATGGGGCGGGGGGGCTTGTCCTACAATGAGCAGTTCTTC. The variable domain in full, with residues beyond the CDR3 obtained from the reference TRBV11-2 and TRBJ2-1 genes, is EAGVAQSPRYKIIEKRQSVAFWCNPISGHATLYWYQQILGQGPKLLIQFQNNGVVDDSQLPKDRFSAERLKGVDSTLKIQPAKLEDSAVYLCASSSLMGRGGLSYNEQFFGPGTRLTVL.